Below, one T cell receptor (beta chain) is given with its context. Its specificity is unknown. Some clones are missing from TCRdb's copy, which holds only in-frame ones; the method was immunoSEQ multiplex PCR. Found here are 1.5 million to 1.9 million clones, roughly 98% of them singletons; the top ten hold approximately 0.45%. This sample is drawn from a study of shared clonotypes between healthy human individuals. General study points: The study found roughly 5% of naive CD4 clonotypes shared across a handful of donors.

The germline V gene encodes CDR1 MNHNS and CDR2 SASEGT. The CDR3 length is 17 residues. V lost 4 bases and J lost 1; bases outside the gene matches: 7. The sequenced sample was naive CD4+ T cells sorted from blood. Subset noted: CD45RA+ positively selected. The clonotype was recovered from a man aged 30-40 years in good health. The chain has TRBV6-1 and TRBJ2-2; 9 bases fit TRBD2. CDR3 residues: CASSGGRAGLNTGELFF. CDR3 bases: TGTGCCAGCAGTGGCGGGAGGGCCGGGTTGAACACCGGGGAGCTGTTTTTT.